These T cell receptor beta chains were read from a single sample in a study of CD8 T cells in Susac syndrome. TCRdb analysed the immunoSEQ multiplex PCR reads with MiXCR anew, one entry per CDR3 protein. The repertoire includes 110,000 to 150,000 distinct CDR3 sequences, about 94% of them detected once, and 0.27% sits in the top ten. The sequencing input was CD8+ T cells from PBMCs. All receptors derive from a human donor in good health. Both conserved end residues are part of each CDR3. The D gene is left open where the match is weak. Size tells how often a clone was seen (once, few, many) or the class of an expanded clone, and some rows leave it out.

clone size	V gene	D gene	J gene	CDR3 DNA	CDR3 protein
-	TRBV29-1	-	TRBJ2-3	TGCAGTAGGTTAAGGGGCACAGATACGCAGTATTTT	CSRLRGTDTQYF
-	TRBV4-1	-	TRBJ2-7	TGCGCCAGCAGCCCTATCCCGGGTGATGCCTACGAGCAGTACTTC	CASSPIPGDAYEQYF
-	TRBV4-2	-	TRBJ1-1	TGTGCCAGCAGCCCCTTACCAAAGAACACTGAAGCTTTCTTT	CASSPLPKNTEAFF
-	TRBV7-9	-	TRBJ1-2	TGTGCCAGCAGGCAGGAGGCAGGCTATGGCTACACCTTC	CASRQEAGYGYTF
-	TRBV9	-	TRBJ2-4	TGTGCCAGCAGCGTAGCGGGCAGTGAGTTGAACATTCAGTACTTC	CASSVAGSELNIQYF
-	TRBV20-1	TRBD2	TRBJ2-3	TGCAGTGCTAGAGATTATCGCCTAGCGGGAGCTGATACGCAGTATTTT	CSARDYRLAGADTQYF
-	TRBV15	-	TRBJ1-4	TGTGCCACCAGCAGAGGCTGGCGAGGGGATGAAAAACTGTTTTTT	CATSRGWRGDEKLFF
-	TRBV30	-	TRBJ2-1	TGTGCCTGGAGTGAGGGCAGTCATGAGCAGTTCTTC	CAWSEGSHEQFF
-	TRBV28	TRBD1	TRBJ2-1	TGTGCCAGCAGTTTCATCCATGGACAGGGCTACGGTGAGCAGTTCTTC	CASSFIHGQGYGEQFF
-	TRBV4-3	-	TRBJ2-1	TGCGCCAGCAGCCAAGACCCCGGGAATGAGCAGTTCTTC	CASSQDPGNEQFF
-	TRBV27	TRBD2	TRBJ2-1	TGTGCCAGCAGTTTACTAACTAGCGGAGCGAATGAGCAGTTCTTC	CASSLLTSGANEQFF
-	TRBV3-1	TRBD1	TRBJ1-2	TGTGCCAGCAGCCTCCTACCTTCCGGGACAGTGAACTATGGCTACACCTTC	CASSLLPSGTVNYGYTF
once	TRBV30	-	TRBJ2-5	TGTGCCTGGATGGGGGAAGTGCAAGAGACCCAGTACTTC	CAWMGEVQETQYF
-	TRBV11-2	-	TRBJ2-7	TGTGCCAGCAGCTTAGAGATTATCGAGTACGAGCAGTACTTC	CASSLEIIEYEQYF
-	TRBV28	-	TRBJ2-7	TGTGCCAGCCGGTCTACCTTTTCCTACGAGCAGTACTTC	CASRSTFSYEQYF
-	TRBV9	TRBD1	TRBJ2-1	TGTGCCAGCAGCGTAGAGGGACAGGGGGCGGCGGGGCCTAGCGGGATTGAGCAGTTCTTC	CASSVEGQGAAGPSGIEQFF
-	TRBV4-3	TRBD1	TRBJ2-7	TGCGCCAGCAGCCAGGGGACAGGGTTCGCCTACGAGCAGTACTTC	CASSQGTGFAYEQYF